The 13 T cell receptor beta chains listed next were all sequenced from one sample in a study of OX40 agonist ivuxolimab in advanced cancers. This table comes from immunoSEQ multiplex PCR, and its TCRdb copy is limited to in-frame clones, with some not included. The sample carries some 60,000 clones, around 86% recorded once. Source: CD4+ or CD8+ T cells sorted from blood, taken in a trial of the OX40 agonist ivuxolimab. Receptors were obtained from an adult with an advanced solid tumor such as melanoma, head and neck, liver or kidney cancer.

The chain joins TRBV6-1 to TRBJ1-1, with 11 bases aligning to TRBD1. The V gene's germline CDR1 is MNHNS and CDR2 SASEGT. The CDR3 totals 13 residues. The J segment lost 11 bases and the V segment lost 5 bases, leaving 7 bases of the junction unmatched. DNA for the CDR3: TGTGCCAGCAGTCGGACAGGGGGCTCAAGGGCTTTCTTT. This codes for CASSRTGGSRAFF.

The chain carries TRBV28 and TRBJ2-5; D possibly corresponds to TRBD2 (5 bases). The CDR3 is made up of 11 amino acids. Trimming took off 5 bases at V and 9 bases at J, with 10 bases between the two ends. The germline V gene encodes CDR1 MDHEN and CDR2 SYDVKM. The CDR3 spells CASSLIGAQYF. Here the CDR3 DNA reads TGTGCCAGCAGTCTAATCGGGGCCCAGTACTTC.

The rearrangement joins TRBV10-3 to TRBJ1-5, with 7 bases aligning to TRBD1. The CDR3 spans 13 residues. CDR1 and CDR2 from the germline V gene are ENHRY and SYGVKD. J gave up 2 bases and V 6 bases, and 1 base lay outside the gene matches. CDR3 in DNA: TGTGCCATCAGCGGACAGGGCAATCAGCCCCAGCATTTT. This codes for CAISGQGNQPQHF.

The V and J genes are TRBV5-4 and TRBJ1-3; D uncertain. The CDR3 runs 16 residues. Germline V gene sequence: CDR1 SGHNT, CDR2 YYREEE (reference sequence). Between the trimmed V and J ends, which lost 3 bases and 0 bases, there was a span of 13 bases. In DNA form, the CDR3 reads TGTGCCAGCAGCTCTCGAGGGTACAACTCTGGAAACACCATATATTTT. Protein product: CASSSRGYNSGNTIYF.

The chain couples TRBV7-2 to TRBJ1-4; the D is unclear. From germline, CDR1 is SGHTA and CDR2 FQGNSA. Trimming cost V 1 base and J 8 bases, with 11 bases left between them. The CDR3 runs 14 residues. The CDR3, as DNA: TGTGCCAGCAGCTTAGACGGCGTTTGGGAAAAACTGTTTTTT. Protein: CASSLDGVWEKLFF. The variable domain in full, with the rest retrieved from reference TRBV7-2 and TRBJ1-4, is GAGVSQSPSNKVTEKGKDVELRCDPISGHTALYWYRQSLGQGLEFLIYFQGNSAPDKSGLPSDRFSAERTGGSVSTLTIQRTQQEDSAVYLCASSLDGVWEKLFFGSGTQLSVL.

The chain joins TRBV6-5 to TRBJ1-3; D possibly corresponds to TRBD1 (5 bases). With 4 bases removed from V and 0 bases from J, the gap between germline ends came to 10 bases. Germline V gives CDR1 MNHEY, CDR2 SVGAGI. The CDR3 has 15 residues. The CDR3 sequence: CASSWDRGSGNTIYF. CDR3 DNA sequence: TGTGCCAGCAGTTGGGACCGTGGCTCTGGAAACACCATATATTTT.

As for this clone: The sample carries other DNA sequences with the same CDR3. The rearrangement links TRBV9 to TRBJ2-1, with D unresolved. Trimming took 0 bases from V and 0 from J, leaving 7 bases between them. The CDR3 extends over 15 amino acids. Looked up from germline, CDR1 is SGDLS and CDR2 is YYNGEE. The CDR3 sequence is CASSVDGGSYNEQFF. The CDR3 DNA follows: TGTGCCAGCAGCGTAGACGGTGGCTCCTACAATGAGCAGTTCTTC.

The rearrangement uses TRBV25-1 and TRBJ2-5; the match to TRBD1 covers 7 bases. J was trimmed by 4 bases and V by 4 bases; bases with no gene match: 3. This CDR3 has 13 amino acids. Germline CDR1 and CDR2: MGHDK and SYGVNS. CDR3 nucleotides: TGTGCCAGCAGTGCAGCAGGGGGAGAGACCCAGTACTTC. It specifies CASSAAGGETQYF.

This chain links TRBV6-5 with TRBJ1-1; unclear D gene. Per germline, CDR1 MNHEY and CDR2 SVGAGI. The CDR3 runs to 13 residues. Trimming shortened V by 5 bases and J by 1 base, and 8 bases separated the two germline ends. CDR3 residues: CASSRDRNTEAFF. The CDR3 DNA is TGTGCCAGCAGTCGAGATAGGAACACTGAAGCTTTCTTT.

The rearrangement uses TRBV9 and TRBJ2-3, with D maybe TRBD1 (5 bases). V was cut by 1 base and J by 0 bases, with 9 bases left in between. Per the germline V gene, CDR1 is SGDLS and CDR2 is YYNGEE. The length of the CDR3 is 15 residues. The CDR3 loop is CASSVMTDSTDTQYF. The CDR3 nucleotides read TGTGCCAGCAGCGTAATGACAGACAGCACAGATACGCAGTATTTT.

V and J are TRBV7-2 and TRBJ1-1; D unresolved. The CDR3 has 13 amino acids. The germline V and J ends were trimmed by 0 bases and 8 bases, with 10 bases remaining between them. Germline V lookup: CDR1 SGHTA, CDR2 FQGNSA. The CDR3 loop is CASSLARSQEAFF. The CDR3 DNA sequence: TGTGCCAGCAGCTTAGCGCGATCCCAAGAAGCTTTCTTT.

The chain carries TRBV18 and TRBJ1-1, with 7 positions matching TRBD1. The CDR3 is made up of 14 amino acids. With V trimmed by 3 bases and J by 3 bases, 4 bases remained unmatched. Germline V lookup: CDR1 KGHSH, CDR2 LQKENI. The CDR3 region is CASSPLTGDTEAFF. DNA for the CDR3: TGTGCCAGCTCACCTCTTACAGGGGACACTGAAGCTTTCTTT.

This chain connects TRBV6-5 to TRBJ1-6; D is perhaps TRBD1 (5 bases). CDR3 length: 14 amino acids. CDR1 is MNHEY, CDR2 SVGAGI, per germline. Trimming shortened V by 7 bases and J by 7 bases, and 14 bases separated the two germline ends. CDR3: CASTPRGGNSPLHF. CDR3 in DNA: TGTGCCAGCACCCCTAGGGGCGGCAATTCACCCCTCCACTTT.